The 20 T cell receptor beta chains below were found in one sample sequenced in a study of T cell repertoires in cytomegalovirus infection. One entry per CDR3 protein results from TCRdb running MiXCR on the reads. The sample holds roughly 920,000 distinct CDR3 sequences, approximately 32% seen once. These TCRs' antigens remain unknown. Sequencing used cultured CD8+ T cells from PBMCs, obtained from culture after CMV antigen stimulation. These TCRs come from a human donor in good health (CMV status not recorded). Some clones in this sample may be carry-over from other donors' samples.

The genes are TRBV7-9 and TRBJ1-1; D is unresolved. The CDR3 is made up of 17 amino acids. The germline V and J ends were trimmed by 2 bases and 1 base, with 17 bases remaining between them. The germline V gene encodes CDR1 SEHNR and CDR2 FQNEAQ (reference sequence). The CDR3 here is CASSLSGMSEWNTEAFF. DNA for the CDR3: TGTGCCAGCAGCTTATCGGGGATGTCCGAGTGGAACACTGAAGCTTTCTTT.

The rearrangement uses TRBV4-3 and TRBJ2-1; D is possibly TRBD2 (5 bases). The CDR3 length is 16 residues. With 2 bases removed from V and 8 bases from J, the gap between germline ends came to 19 bases. Germline-derived CDR1 and CDR2 are LGHNA and YSLEER. Here the CDR3 reads CASSQSSLAIPDEQFF. The CDR3 DNA is TGCGCCAGCAGCCAATCGTCCCTAGCTATCCCGGATGAGCAGTTCTTC.

Remarks on this clonotype: It is likely a read error, because the conserved phenylalanine at the end of the CDR3 is missing. The chain couples TRBV3-1 to TRBJ2-4; either TRBD1 or TRBD2 may fit D (5 bases each). V lost 0 bases to trimming and J lost 11 bases, with 17 bases between them. The germline gives CDR1 LGHDT, CDR2 YNNKEL (reference sequence). This CDR3 has 15 residues. CDR3 nucleotides: TGTGCCAGCAGCCAAGAACGCAGGGAGAAGGGCGTTCAGTACTTG. Its protein product is CASSQERREKGVQYL.

This clonotype was observed many times. This chain joins TRBV27 and TRBJ1-4; D gene unclear. This CDR3 has 15 residues. The germline V and J ends were trimmed by 4 bases and 0 bases, with 9 bases remaining between them. CDR1 is MNHEY, CDR2 SMNVEV, per germline (reference sequence). The CDR3 here is CASSSREATNEKLFF. The CDR3 region has the DNA TGTGCCAGCAGTTCCCGGGAGGCAACTAATGAAAAACTGTTTTTT.

V usage is TRBV4-1 and J usage is TRBJ1-5, with D possibly being TRBD1 (5 bases). V gave up 3 bases and J gave up 3 bases, with 15 bases separating them. Germline assignment: CDR1 MGHRA and CDR2 YSYEKL. The CDR3 contains 16 residues. CDR3 in DNA: TGCGCCAGCAGCCAGGAACTGGGGACGGTCAATCAGCCCCAGCATTTT. The encoded protein is CASSQELGTVNQPQHF.

V usage is TRBV6-6 and J usage is TRBJ1-4; D not certain. The germline gives CDR1 MNHNY, CDR2 SVGAGI (reference sequence). The ends were cut back, 6 bases at V and 5 bases at J, with 13 bases in the middle. The CDR3 has 14 residues. The CDR3 DNA follows: TGTGCCAGCAGACTCGGGCGTATGAATGAAAAACTGTTTTTT. It translates to CASRLGRMNEKLFF.

This clonotype has more than one count but fewer than ten. The chain carries TRBV7-2 and TRBJ2-5; 9 bases are shared with TRBD2. J was trimmed by 0 bases and V by 0 bases; bases with no gene match: 5. CDR1 is SGHTA, CDR2 FQGNSA, per germline. The length of the CDR3 is 17 residues. As DNA, the CDR3 is TGTGCCAGCAGCTTAGCGTTTAGCGGGGGTTACCAAGAGACCCAGTACTTC. Residues: CASSLAFSGGYQETQYF.

This sequence joins TRBV7-6 and TRBJ1-4, with 8 nucleotides matching TRBD1. CDR1 and CDR2 (germline): SGHVS, FNYEAQ. The V and J ends lost 2 bases and 4 bases, in that order; junction bases with no gene match: 6. The CDR3 sequence is 16 residues long. The CDR3 here is CASSLLRGPINEKLFF. CDR3 coding DNA: TGTGCCAGCAGCTTACTCAGGGGGCCTATTAATGAAAAACTGTTTTTT.

V usage is TRBV6-6 and J usage is TRBJ2-7; 9 nucleotides line up with TRBD2. V shed 4 bases, J shed 6 bases, and the junction held 7 bases outside the gene matches. The CDR3 length is 14 residues. CDR1 is MNHNY, CDR2 SVGAGI, per germline (reference sequence). CDR3 region: CASSLAGGPAEQYV. CDR3 bases: TGTGCCAGCAGTTTGGCGGGGGGGCCTGCCGAGCAGTACGTC.

In regard to this clonotype: Germline is not matched at one junction end, which may reflect a read error. J is TRBJ2-6 and V is TRBV7-9, with D possibly being TRBD1 (6 bases). CDR1 and CDR2 from the germline V gene are SEHNR and FQNEAQ (reference sequence). The CDR3 consists of 17 residues. The CDR3 spells CASSLRERGTGANVLTF. The DNA for the CDR3 is TGTGCCAGTAGCTTACGGGAAAGGGGGACTGGGGCCAACGTCCTGACTTTC.

The CDR3 nucleotides are TGCGCCAGCAGCCAAGATAGCGGGGGGAAAGCTTTCTTT. It yields the protein CASSQDSGGKAFF. The V call is TRBV4-3, the J call TRBJ1-1, with D possibly TRBD1 on 5 matching bases. The V end lost 0 bases, the J end lost 9 bases, and 11 bases lay between the germline ends. From germline, CDR1 is LGHNA and CDR2 YSLEER. This CDR3 contains 13 residues.

There are many counts of this clonotype. The chain recombines TRBV7-2 with TRBJ2-5, with unresolved D. V lost 6 bases and J lost 0, with 8 bases in between. CDR1 and CDR2 from the germline V gene are SGHTA and FQGNSA. The CDR3 loop spans 13 amino acids. DNA for the CDR3: TGTGCCAGCAGACCGGGCTACCAAGAGACCCAGTACTTC. This sequence encodes CASRPGYQETQYF. Variable domain in full (rest from reference TRBV7-2 and TRBJ2-5): GAGVSQSPSNKVTEKGKDVELRCDPISGHTALYWYRQSLGQGLEFLIYFQGNSAPDKSGLPSDRFSAERTGGSVSTLTIQRTQQEDSAVYLCASRPGYQETQYFGPGTRLLVL.

J is TRBJ2-1 and V is TRBV28; perhaps TRBD1 as D (8 bases). In germline, CDR1 is MDHEN, CDR2 SYDVKM. V was pared by 5 bases and J by 9 bases, with 20 bases between. The CDR3 runs 15 residues. This CDR3 is CASSPSAGGGGEQFF. The CDR3 nucleotides are TGTGCCAGCAGTCCTTCGGCAGGGGGCGGGGGTGAGCAGTTCTTC. Looking up the rest from reference TRBV28 and TRBJ2-1 gives the full variable domain: DVKVTQSSRYLVKRTGEKVFLECVQDMDHENMFWYRQDPGLGLRLIYFSYDVKMKEKGDIPEGYSVSREKKERFSLILESASTNQTSMYLCASSPSAGGGGEQFFGPGTRLTVL.

In DNA form, the CDR3 reads TGTGCCAGCAGCTTAAAGGGCTCCTACGAGCAGTACTTC. Amino acid sequence: CASSLKGSYEQYF. The chain uses TRBV7-9 and TRBJ2-7; D gene unclear. CDR3 length equals 13 residues. Trimming pared 2 bases from V and 0 bases from J, leaving 5 bases between. The germline V gene encodes CDR1 SEHNR and CDR2 FQNEAQ (reference sequence).

CDR3: CASRTATGINQPQHF. CDR3 in DNA: TGTGCCAGCCGAACCGCGACAGGGATAAATCAGCCCCAGCATTTT. V is TRBV28 and J is TRBJ1-5; 7 nucleotides align to TRBD1. After removal of 8 bases from V and 4 bases from J, the junction contained 11 bases not matched to a gene. Germline V gene lookup returns CDR1 MDHEN and CDR2 SYDVKM. This CDR3 spans 15 amino acids.

The V gene is TRBV7-9, the J gene TRBJ2-1; D may correspond to TRBD1 or TRBD2 (5 bases each). Germline V CDR1 and CDR2: SEHNR, FQNEAQ (reference sequence). The CDR3 consists of 14 residues. Trimming shortened V by 5 bases and J by 9 bases, and 17 bases separated the two germline ends. CDR3 nucleotides: TGTGCCAGCAGCCCCGGGGCCAGGGTGGGTGAGCAGTTCTTC. Amino acids: CASSPGARVGEQFF.

The rearrangement uses TRBV7-9 and TRBJ2-3; tentatively, D is TRBD1 (6 bases). The V gene lost 5 bases and the J gene lost 0 bases, with 15 bases spanning the gap. Germline CDR1 and CDR2: SEHNR and FQNEAQ (reference sequence). The CDR3 spans 16 residues. The CDR3 sequence: CASSGRQGPSTDTQYF. In nucleotides, the CDR3 is TGTGCCAGCAGCGGTCGTCAGGGGCCTAGCACAGATACGCAGTATTTT.

As concerns this clonotype: Its ends do not fully match the called genes, so a read error is possible. The chain links TRBV7-2 to TRBJ2-5, with TRBD2 identical over 8 bases. The CDR3 has 16 amino acids. Germline-derived CDR1 and CDR2 are SGHTA and FQGNSA. CDR3 sequence reads: CASNLTGPAGAETQYF. Here the CDR3 DNA reads TGTGCCAGCAACTTAACCGGGCCAGCGGGGGCAGAGACCCAGTACTTC.

This chain connects TRBV15 to TRBJ2-1, with D tentatively TRBD1 (6 bases). There are 16 residues in the CDR3. Looked up from germline, CDR1 is LNHNV and CDR2 is YYDKDF (reference sequence). Trimming took 8 bases from V and 4 from J, leaving 21 bases between them. CDR3: CATLPSGTSVYNEQFF. CDR3 nucleotide sequence: TGTGCCACCCTCCCTTCCGGGACAAGTGTTTACAATGAGCAGTTCTTC.

The chain couples TRBV2 to TRBJ1-2, with D perhaps matching TRBD1 (5 bases). Germline V gene lookup returns CDR1 SNHLY and CDR2 FYNNEI. This CDR3 is 13 amino acids long. Trimming cost V 3 bases and J 3 bases, with 8 bases left between them. The CDR3 spells CASSDQGDYGYTF. CDR3 in DNA: TGTGCCAGCAGTGATCAGGGTGACTATGGCTACACCTTC.